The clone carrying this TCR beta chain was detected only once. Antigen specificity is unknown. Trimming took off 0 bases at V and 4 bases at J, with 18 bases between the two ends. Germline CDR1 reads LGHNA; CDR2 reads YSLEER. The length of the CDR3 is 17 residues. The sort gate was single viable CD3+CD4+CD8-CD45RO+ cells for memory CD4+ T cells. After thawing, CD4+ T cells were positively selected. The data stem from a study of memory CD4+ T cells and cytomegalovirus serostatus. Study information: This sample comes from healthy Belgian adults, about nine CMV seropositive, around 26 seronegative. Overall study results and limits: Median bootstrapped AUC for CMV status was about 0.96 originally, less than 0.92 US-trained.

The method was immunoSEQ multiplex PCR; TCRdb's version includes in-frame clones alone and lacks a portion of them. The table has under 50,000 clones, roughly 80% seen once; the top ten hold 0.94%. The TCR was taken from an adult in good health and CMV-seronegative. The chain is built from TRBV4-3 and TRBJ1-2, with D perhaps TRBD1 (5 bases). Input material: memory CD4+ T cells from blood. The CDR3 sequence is CASSQEWGDRRGYGYTF. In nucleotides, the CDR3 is TGCGCCAGCAGCCAAGAGTGGGGGGACCGCAGAGGCTATGGCTACACCTTC.